The present T cell receptor (beta chain) was sequenced within a study of cytomegalovirus exposure and HLA in healthy donors. Study results and limitations: When presence/absence was analysed, sequencing depth was taken to be roughly uniform across donors. Clonal expansion was found to be greater in HLA-associated TCR beta chains than in equally common others in a later analysis.

The V end was cut by 3 bases, the J end by 7 bases, with 11 bases between. Germline V gene sequence: CDR1 SGDLS, CDR2 YYNGEE. This CDR3 is built from 14 residues. A remark on this clone: Its specificity is unknown.

PCR primers comprised 60 Vbeta and 13 Jbeta primers. Profiling relied on immunoSEQ multiplex PCR, and the TCRdb table lists in-frame clones only, not all of them. This sample has about 110,000 clones, with 82% found just once. The chain has TRBV9 and TRBJ1-6; D unresolved. Sequenced: PBMCs. The receptor's source is a man aged 50-60 years in good health and CMV-seronegative. CDR3 sequence reads: CASSGVGRNSPLHF. The CDR3 region has the DNA TGTGCCAGCAGCGGGGTGGGGAGAAATTCACCCCTCCACTTT.